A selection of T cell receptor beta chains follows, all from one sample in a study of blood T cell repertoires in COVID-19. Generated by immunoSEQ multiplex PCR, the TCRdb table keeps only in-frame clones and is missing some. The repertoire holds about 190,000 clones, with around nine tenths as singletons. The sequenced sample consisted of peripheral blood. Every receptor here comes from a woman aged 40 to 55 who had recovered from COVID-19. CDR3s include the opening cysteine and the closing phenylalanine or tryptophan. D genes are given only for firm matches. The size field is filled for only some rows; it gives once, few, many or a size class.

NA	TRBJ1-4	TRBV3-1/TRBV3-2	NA	CASSQDVAGEKLFF	TGTGCCAGCAGCCAAGATGTGGCAGGGGAAAAACTGTTTTTT
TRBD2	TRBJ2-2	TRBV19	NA	CASSQSGLAATGELFF	TGTGCCAGTAGTCAATCGGGACTAGCAGCCACCGGGGAGCTGTTTTTT
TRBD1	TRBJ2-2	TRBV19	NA	CASSLTGATGELFF	TGTGCCAGTAGCCTCACAGGGGCTACCGGGGAGCTGTTTTTT
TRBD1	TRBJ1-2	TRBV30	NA	CAWSANIGTGVGYTF	TGTGCCTGGAGTGCAAATATCGGGACAGGGGTCGGCTACACCTTC
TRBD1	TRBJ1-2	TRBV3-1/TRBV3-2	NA	CASSQEVSQGAGGYTF	TGTGCCAGCAGCCAAGAGGTATCCCAGGGGGCTGGTGGCTACACCTTC
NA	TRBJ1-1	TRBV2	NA	CASSPSGDTEAFF	TGTGCCAGCAGCCCATCGGGGGACACTGAAGCTTTCTTT
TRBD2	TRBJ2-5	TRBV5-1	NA	CASREGGFETQYF	TGCGCCAGCAGGGAGGGAGGGTTTGAGACCCAGTACTTC
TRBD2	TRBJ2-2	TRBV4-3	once	CASSQDRGLVYTGELFF	TGCGCCAGCAGCCAAGATAGGGGACTAGTTTACACCGGGGAGCTGTTTTTT
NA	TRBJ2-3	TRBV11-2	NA	CASSLMSGAADTQYF	TGTGCCAGCAGCTTAATGTCAGGGGCAGCAGATACGCAGTATTTT
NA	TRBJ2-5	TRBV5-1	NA	CASSLVASWAQETQYF	TGCGCCAGCAGCTTGGTGGCAAGTTGGGCCCAAGAGACCCAGTACTTC
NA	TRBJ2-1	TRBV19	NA	CASSPWTAYNEQFF	TGTGCCAGTAGTCCCTGGACAGCCTACAATGAGCAGTTCTTC
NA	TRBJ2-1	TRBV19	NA	CASSLPQGRQFF	TGTGCCAGTAGTTTACCCCAGGGTCGGCAGTTCTTC
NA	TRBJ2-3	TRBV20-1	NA	CSASRARVVGDTQYF	TGCAGTGCTAGTCGGGCCAGGGTGGTTGGAGATACGCAGTATTTT
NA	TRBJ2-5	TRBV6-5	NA	CASSPSKGGKTQYF	TGTGCCAGCAGTCCTTCTAAGGGCGGGAAGACCCAGTACTTC
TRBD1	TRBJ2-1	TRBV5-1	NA	CASSSGTGENEQFF	TGCGCCAGCAGCTCCGGGACAGGGGAAAATGAGCAGTTCTTC